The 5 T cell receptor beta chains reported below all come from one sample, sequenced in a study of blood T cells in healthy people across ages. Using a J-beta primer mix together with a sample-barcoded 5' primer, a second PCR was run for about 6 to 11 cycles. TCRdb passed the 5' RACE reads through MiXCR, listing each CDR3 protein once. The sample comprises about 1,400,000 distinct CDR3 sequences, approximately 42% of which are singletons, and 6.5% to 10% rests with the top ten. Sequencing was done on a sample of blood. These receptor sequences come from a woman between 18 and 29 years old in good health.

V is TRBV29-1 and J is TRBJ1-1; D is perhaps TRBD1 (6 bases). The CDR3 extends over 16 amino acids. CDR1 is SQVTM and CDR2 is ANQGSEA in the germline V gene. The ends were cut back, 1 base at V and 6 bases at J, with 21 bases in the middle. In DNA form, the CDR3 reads TGCAGCGTTGAAGGTGTACTGAACAGGGAGGTTGCTGAAGCTTTCTTT. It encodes CSVEGVLNREVAEAFF.

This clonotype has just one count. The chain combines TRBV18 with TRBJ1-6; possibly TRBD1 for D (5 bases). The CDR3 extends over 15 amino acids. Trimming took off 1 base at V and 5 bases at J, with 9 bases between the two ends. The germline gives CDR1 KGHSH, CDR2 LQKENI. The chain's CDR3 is CASSPLRDDNSPLHF. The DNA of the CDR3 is TGTGCCAGCTCACCACTAAGGGACGATAATTCACCCCTCCACTTT. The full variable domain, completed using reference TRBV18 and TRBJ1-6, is NAGVMQNPRHLVRRRGQEARLRCSPMKGHSHVYWYRQLPEEGLKFMVYLQKENIIDESGMPKERFSAEFPKEGPSILRIQQVVRGDSAAYFCASSPLRDDNSPLHFGNGTRLTVT.

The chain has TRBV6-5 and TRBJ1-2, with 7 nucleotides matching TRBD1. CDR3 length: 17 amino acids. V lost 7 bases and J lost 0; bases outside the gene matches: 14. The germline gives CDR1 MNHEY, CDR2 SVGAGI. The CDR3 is CASTLTRTGLTNYGYTF. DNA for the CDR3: TGTGCCAGCACCCTTACTCGGACAGGTCTTACTAACTATGGCTACACCTTC.

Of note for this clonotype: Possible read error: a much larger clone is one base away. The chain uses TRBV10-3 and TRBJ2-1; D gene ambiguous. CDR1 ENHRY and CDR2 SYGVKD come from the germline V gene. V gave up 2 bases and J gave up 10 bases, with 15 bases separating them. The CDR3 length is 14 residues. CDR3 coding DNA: TGTGCCATCAGTGAGGGACCAGAAACCTACGAGCAGTTCTTC. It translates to CAISEGPETYEQFF.

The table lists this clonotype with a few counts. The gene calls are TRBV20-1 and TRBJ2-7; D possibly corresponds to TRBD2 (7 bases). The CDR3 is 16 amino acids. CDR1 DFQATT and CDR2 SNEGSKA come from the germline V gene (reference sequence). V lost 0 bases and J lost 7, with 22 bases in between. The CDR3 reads CSARDQGGPTSAEQYF. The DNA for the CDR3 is TGCAGTGCTAGAGATCAAGGGGGGCCCACTAGCGCGGAGCAGTACTTC.